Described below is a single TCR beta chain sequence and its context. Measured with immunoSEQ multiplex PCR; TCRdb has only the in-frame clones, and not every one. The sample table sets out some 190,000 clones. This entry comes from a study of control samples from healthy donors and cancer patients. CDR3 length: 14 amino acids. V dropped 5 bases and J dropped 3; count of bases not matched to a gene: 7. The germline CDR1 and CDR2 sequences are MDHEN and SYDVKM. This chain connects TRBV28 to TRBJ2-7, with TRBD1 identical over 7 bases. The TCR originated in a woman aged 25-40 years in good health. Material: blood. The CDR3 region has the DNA TGTGCCAGCAGTCTAGGGACAGTCAACTACGAGCAGTACTTC. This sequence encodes CASSLGTVNYEQYF.